The 16 T cell receptor beta chains below all came from one sample that was sequenced in a study of T cell responses to AZD1222 COVID-19 vaccine. Sequenced by immunoSEQ multiplex PCR; TCRdb stores in-frame clones only, minus some. The sample consists of 99,000 or so clones, roughly 85% of them appearing once. Sequencing used peripheral blood, obtained on day 0 of AZD1222 vaccination. The receptors here all came from an adult in good health.

V is TRBV7-9 and J is TRBJ1-5; possibly TRBD1 for D (5 bases). Germline V gene data show CDR1 as SEHNR and CDR2 as FQNEAQ (reference sequence). The CDR3 has 16 residues. Trimming pared 5 bases from V and 0 bases from J, leaving 14 bases between. The CDR3 loop reads CASSPGPGISNQPQHF. DNA for the CDR3: TGTGCCAGCAGCCCCGGCCCAGGGATTAGCAATCAGCCCCAGCATTTT.

The chain has TRBV15 and TRBJ1-4; D is unresolved. Between the trimmed V and J ends, which lost 1 base and 3 bases, there was a span of 3 bases. The germline gives CDR1 LNHNV, CDR2 YYDKDF (reference sequence). CDR3 length: 13 amino acids. The CDR3 here is CATSRGSNEKLFF. In DNA, the CDR3 is TGTGCCACCAGCAGAGGGTCTAATGAAAAACTGTTTTTT.

This sequence joins TRBV7-2 and TRBJ1-1, with D possibly matching TRBD1 (5 bases). V was cut by 5 bases and J by 4 bases, with 17 bases left in between. Germline V gene sequence: CDR1 SGHTA, CDR2 FQGNSA. CDR3 length: 15 residues. As DNA, the CDR3 is TGTGCCAGCAGCCCGAAGTGGGGCGCGGGCACTGAAGCTTTCTTT. It codes for CASSPKWGAGTEAFF.

The chain is built from TRBV5-6 and TRBJ1-5; 7 positions agree with TRBD1. This CDR3 spans 14 amino acids. V dropped 4 bases and J dropped 1; count of bases not matched to a gene: 2. Germline V gene sequence: CDR1 SGHDT, CDR2 YYEEEE. The DNA for the CDR3 is TGTGCCAGCAGCCCCAGGGGGAGCAATCAGCCCCAGCATTTT. It translates to CASSPRGSNQPQHF. The full variable domain, completed using reference TRBV5-6 and TRBJ1-5, is DAGVTQSPTHLIKTRGQQVTLRCSPKSGHDTVSWYQQALGQGPQFIFQYYEEEERQRGNFPDRFSGHQFPNYSSELNVNALLLGDSALYLCASSPRGSNQPQHFGDGTRLSIL.

This clone has just one count. The chain couples TRBV12-2 to TRBJ1-4. TRBV12-2 is termed a pseudogene. This CDR3 region has 15 residues. The CDR3 reads CASRLGPGMNEKLFF. The DNA for the CDR3 is TGTGCAAGTCGCTTAGGCCCCGGGATGAATGAAAAACTGTTTTTT.

The rearrangement uses TRBV6-5 and TRBJ2-5, with D maybe TRBD2 (6 bases). Per the germline V gene, CDR1 is MNHEY and CDR2 is SVGAGI. V was shortened by 4 bases and J by 4 bases, with 16 bases between the two germline ends. This CDR3 contains 15 residues. CDR3 sequence reads: CASSLSAGPSETQYF. The CDR3 region has the DNA TGTGCCAGCAGTTTGTCGGCGGGGCCATCAGAGACCCAGTACTTC.

The chain uses TRBV14 and TRBJ1-1; TRBD1 aligns across 8 bases. The CDR3 runs to 14 residues. J gave up 6 bases and V 3 bases, and 6 bases lay outside the gene matches. Looked up from germline, CDR1 is SGHDN and CDR2 is FVKESK. DNA for the CDR3: TGTGCCAGCAGCCAGCAGACAGGGGTCGCTGAAGCTTTCTTT. Residues: CASSQQTGVAEAFF.

V gene TRBV7-3 combines with J gene TRBJ2-5; perhaps TRBD1 as D (6 bases). Trimming removed 5 bases at V and 2 bases at J, with 18 bases between. This CDR3 spans 16 amino acids. CDR1 SGHTA and CDR2 FQGTGA come from the germline V gene. The CDR3 sequence: CASSPNWGHPQETQYF. The CDR3 region has the DNA TGTGCCAGCAGCCCGAACTGGGGACACCCTCAAGAGACCCAGTACTTC.

This clone appeared many times. This sample includes further DNA sequences coding for the same CDR3. The J gene is TRBJ1-6, the V gene TRBV5-6; the match to TRBD1 covers 9 bases. Trimming took 0 bases from V and 7 from J; bases not matched to a gene: 2. The CDR3 is 15 residues long. CDR1 and CDR2 from the germline V gene are SGHDT and YYEEEE. The CDR3 DNA follows: TGTGCCAGCAGCTTGGCCGGGACAGGGAATTCACCCCTCCACTTT. It specifies CASSLAGTGNSPLHF.

The V gene is TRBV7-2, the J gene TRBJ1-6, with D uncertain. Deletions cut 5 bases from V and 7 bases from J, with 12 bases between. The CDR3 sequence is 14 residues long. Germline CDR1 reads SGHTA; CDR2 reads FQGNSA. The CDR3 DNA follows: TGTGCCAGCAGCCCCGCGATGGCCAATTCACCCCTCCACTTT. Its translation is CASSPAMANSPLHF.

CDR3 in amino acids: CASSFDGNQPQHF. The DNA for the CDR3 is TGTGCCAGCAGTTTCGACGGAAATCAGCCCCAGCATTTT. The rearrangement links TRBV6-5 to TRBJ1-5, with D unclear. Germline loops: CDR1 MNHEY, CDR2 SVGAGI. Trimming removed 4 bases from V and 4 bases from J, with 8 bases in between. This CDR3 is built from 13 residues.

As for this clone: The sample has other DNA sequences that encode this CDR3 too. J is TRBJ1-6 and V is TRBV6-5; no reliable D call. CDR3 length: 12 amino acids. The V end lost 5 bases, the J end lost 7 bases, and 6 bases lay between the germline ends. The germline gives CDR1 MNHEY, CDR2 SVGAGI. The CDR3 nucleotides are TGTGCCAGCAGTATCAGCAATTCACCCCTCCACTTT. It specifies CASSISNSPLHF.

The CDR3 here is CASTVTNTLSVLGTSGESDTQYF. CDR3 DNA sequence: TGTGCCAGCACCGTGACCAACACCCTCTCGGTCTTGGGGACTAGCGGGGAATCAGATACGCAGTATTTT. The chain couples TRBV9 to TRBJ2-3, with 13 bases matching TRBD2. The CDR3 length is 23 residues. Germline values: CDR1 SGDLS, CDR2 YYNGEE. Trimming removed 6 bases from V and 4 bases from J; junction bases left unmatched: 29.

V is TRBV25-1 and J is TRBJ2-3; TRBD1 is a possible D gene (6 bases). Trimming pared 3 bases from V and 6 bases from J, leaving 10 bases between. The germline V gene has CDR1 MGHDK and CDR2 SYGVNS. The CDR3 length is 13 residues. In DNA, the CDR3 is TGTGCCAGCAGTGACAGGGGAAGGGATACGCAGTATTTT. Amino acids: CASSDRGRDTQYF.

The chain carries TRBV4-3 and TRBJ1-2; TRBD1 matches at 9 bases. Germline loops: CDR1 LGHNA, CDR2 YSLEER. CDR3 length: 17 residues. The J segment lost 4 bases and the V segment lost 1 base, leaving 10 bases of the junction unmatched. The CDR3 sequence: CASSQAEGQGGLYGYTF. The CDR3 nucleotides are TGCGCCAGCAGCCAAGCCGAGGGACAGGGTGGCCTCTATGGCTACACCTTC.

A single count supports this clone. The chain joins TRBV27 to TRBJ1-1; maybe TRBD1 (6 bases). The CDR3 contains 15 residues. Looked up from germline, CDR1 is MNHEY and CDR2 is SMNVEV (reference sequence). Between the trimmed V and J ends, which lost 4 bases and 3 bases, there was a span of 15 bases. The CDR3 loop reads CASSSLQGSDTEAFF. For the CDR3, the DNA is TGTGCCAGCAGTTCATTACAGGGCTCGGACACTGAAGCTTTCTTT.